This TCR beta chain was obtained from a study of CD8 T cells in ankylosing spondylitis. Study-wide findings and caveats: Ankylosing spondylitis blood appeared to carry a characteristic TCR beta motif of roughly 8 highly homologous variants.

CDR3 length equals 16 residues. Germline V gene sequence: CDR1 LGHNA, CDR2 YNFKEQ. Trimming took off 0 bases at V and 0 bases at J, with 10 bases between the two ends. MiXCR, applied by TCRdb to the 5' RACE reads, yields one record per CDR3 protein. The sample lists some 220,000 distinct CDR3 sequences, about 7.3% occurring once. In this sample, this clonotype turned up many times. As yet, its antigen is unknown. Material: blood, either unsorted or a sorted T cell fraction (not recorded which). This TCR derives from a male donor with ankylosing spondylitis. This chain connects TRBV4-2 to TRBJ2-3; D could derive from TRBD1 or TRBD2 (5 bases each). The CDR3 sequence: CASSQEWGMSTDTQYF. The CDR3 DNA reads TGTGCCAGCAGCCAAGAGTGGGGGATGAGCACAGATACGCAGTATTTT.